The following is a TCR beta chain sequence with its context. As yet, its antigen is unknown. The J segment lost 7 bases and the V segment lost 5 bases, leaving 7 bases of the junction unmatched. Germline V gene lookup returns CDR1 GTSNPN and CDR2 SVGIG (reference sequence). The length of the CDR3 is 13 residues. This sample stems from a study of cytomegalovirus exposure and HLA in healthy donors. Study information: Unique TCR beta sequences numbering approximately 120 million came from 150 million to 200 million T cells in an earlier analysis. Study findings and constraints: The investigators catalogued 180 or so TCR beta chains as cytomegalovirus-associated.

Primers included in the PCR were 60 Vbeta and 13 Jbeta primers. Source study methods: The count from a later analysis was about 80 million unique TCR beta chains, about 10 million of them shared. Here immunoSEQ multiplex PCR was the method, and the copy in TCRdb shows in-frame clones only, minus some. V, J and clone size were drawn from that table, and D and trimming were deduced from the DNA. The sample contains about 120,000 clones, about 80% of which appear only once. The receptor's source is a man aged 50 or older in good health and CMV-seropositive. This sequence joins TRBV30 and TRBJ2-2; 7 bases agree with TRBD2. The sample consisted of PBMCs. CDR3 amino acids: CAWGGGTVGELFF. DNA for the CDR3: TGTGCCTGGGGCGGGGGAACGGTCGGGGAGCTGTTTTTT.